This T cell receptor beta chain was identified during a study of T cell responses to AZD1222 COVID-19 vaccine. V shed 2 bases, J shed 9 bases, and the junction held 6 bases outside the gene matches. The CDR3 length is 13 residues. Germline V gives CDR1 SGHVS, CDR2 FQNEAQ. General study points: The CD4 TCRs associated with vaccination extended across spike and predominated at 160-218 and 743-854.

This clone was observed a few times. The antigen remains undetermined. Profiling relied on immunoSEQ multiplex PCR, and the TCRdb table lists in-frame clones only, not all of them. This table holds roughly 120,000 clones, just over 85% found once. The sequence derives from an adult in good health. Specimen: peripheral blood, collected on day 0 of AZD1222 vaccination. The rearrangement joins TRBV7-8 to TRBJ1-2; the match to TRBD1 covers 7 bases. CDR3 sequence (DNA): TGTGCCAGCAGCTTATTTCAGGGGGTGAGCTACACCTTC. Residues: CASSLFQGVSYTF.